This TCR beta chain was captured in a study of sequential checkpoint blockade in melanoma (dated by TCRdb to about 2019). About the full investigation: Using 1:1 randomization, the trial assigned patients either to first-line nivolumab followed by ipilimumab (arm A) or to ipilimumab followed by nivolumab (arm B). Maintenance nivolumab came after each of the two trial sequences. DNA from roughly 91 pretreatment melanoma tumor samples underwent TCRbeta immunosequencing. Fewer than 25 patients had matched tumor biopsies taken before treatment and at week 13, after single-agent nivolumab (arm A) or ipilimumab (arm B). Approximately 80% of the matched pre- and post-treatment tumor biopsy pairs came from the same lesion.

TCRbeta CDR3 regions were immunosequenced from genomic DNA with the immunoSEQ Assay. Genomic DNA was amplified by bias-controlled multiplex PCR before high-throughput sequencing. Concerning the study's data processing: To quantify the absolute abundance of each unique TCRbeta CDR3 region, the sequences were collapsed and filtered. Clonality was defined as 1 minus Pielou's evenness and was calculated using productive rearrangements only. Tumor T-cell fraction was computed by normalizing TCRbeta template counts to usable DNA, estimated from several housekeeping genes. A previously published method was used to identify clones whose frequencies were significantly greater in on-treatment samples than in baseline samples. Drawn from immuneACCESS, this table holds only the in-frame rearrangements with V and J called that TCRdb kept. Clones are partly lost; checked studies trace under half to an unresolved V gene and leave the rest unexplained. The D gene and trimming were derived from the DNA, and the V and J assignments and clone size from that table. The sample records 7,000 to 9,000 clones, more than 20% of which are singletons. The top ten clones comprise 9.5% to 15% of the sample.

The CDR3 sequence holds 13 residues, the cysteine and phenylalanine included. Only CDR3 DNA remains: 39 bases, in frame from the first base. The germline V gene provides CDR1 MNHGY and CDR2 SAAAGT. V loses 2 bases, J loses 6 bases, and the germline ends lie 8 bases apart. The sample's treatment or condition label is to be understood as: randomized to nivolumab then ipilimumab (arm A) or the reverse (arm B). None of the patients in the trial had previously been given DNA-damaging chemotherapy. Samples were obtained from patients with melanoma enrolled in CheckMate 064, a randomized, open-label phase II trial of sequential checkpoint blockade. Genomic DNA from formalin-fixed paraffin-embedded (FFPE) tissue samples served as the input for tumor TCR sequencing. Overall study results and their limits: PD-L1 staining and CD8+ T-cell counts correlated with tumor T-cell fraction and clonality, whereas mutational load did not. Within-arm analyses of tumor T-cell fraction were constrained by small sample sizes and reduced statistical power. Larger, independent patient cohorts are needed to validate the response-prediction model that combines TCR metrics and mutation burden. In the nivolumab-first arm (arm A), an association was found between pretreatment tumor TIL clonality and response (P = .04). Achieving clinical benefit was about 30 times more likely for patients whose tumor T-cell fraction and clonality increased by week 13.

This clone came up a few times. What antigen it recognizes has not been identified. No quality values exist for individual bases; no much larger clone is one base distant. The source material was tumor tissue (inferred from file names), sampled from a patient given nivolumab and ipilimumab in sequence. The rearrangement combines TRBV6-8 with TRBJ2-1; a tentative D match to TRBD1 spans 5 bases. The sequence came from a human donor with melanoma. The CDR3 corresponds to CASSYGAGNEQFF. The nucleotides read TGTGCCAGCAGTTACGGGGCTGGCAATGAGCAGTTCTTC.